The 25 T cell receptor beta chains below were found in one sample sequenced in a study of blood T cells in healthy people across ages. Alongside a J-beta primer mix, a sample-barcoded 5' primer served in a second PCR lasting about 7 to 12 cycles. From the 5' RACE reads, TCRdb called clonotypes with MiXCR, one entry per CDR3 protein. In the table there are over a million distinct CDR3 sequences, around 45% of which are singletons. The source material was blood. These receptors came from an older woman in good health.

The rearrangement joins TRBV7-9 to TRBJ2-5; D is uncertain. V shed 1 base and J shed 4 bases, with 10 bases lying between them. From germline, CDR1 is SEHNR and CDR2 FQNEAQ (reference sequence). The CDR3 extends over 14 amino acids. For the CDR3, the DNA is TGTGCCAGCAGCTTAGGGCGCCAGACAGAGACCCAGTACTTC. This gives the protein CASSLGRQTETQYF.

In this sample, this clonotype turned up a few times. J is TRBJ2-7 and V is TRBV21-1; the table's TRBD1 call for D was not verified on the DNA. TRBV21-1 is classified as a pseudogene. The CDR3 contains 13 residues. The CDR3 sequence is CASSRDGRYEQYF. The CDR3 bases are TGTGCCAGCAGCAGGGACGGACGTTACGAGCAGTACTTC.

This clonotype was seen more than once but under ten times. This chain uses TRBV29-1 with TRBJ1-2; D is perhaps TRBD1 (5 bases). With 7 bases removed from V and 13 bases from J, the gap between germline ends came to 10 bases. This CDR3 is built from 8 residues. CDR1 and CDR2 from the germline V gene are SQVTM and ANQGSEA. CDR3 amino acids: CSGGVSTF. The CDR3 nucleotides read TGCAGCGGGGGGGTTAGCACCTTC.

The V call is TRBV28, the J call TRBJ1-2; D unresolved. Trimming removed 3 bases at V and 1 base at J, with 12 bases between. The CDR3 is 15 amino acids. Germline values: CDR1 MDHEN, CDR2 SYDVKM. CDR3 loop: CASSLVPDLNYGYTF. The CDR3 DNA sequence: TGTGCCAGCAGTTTGGTACCGGATCTTAACTATGGCTACACCTTC.

The CDR3 sequence: CASSPSGSSGSNEQFF. The CDR3 coding sequence is TGTGCCAGCAGCCCCTCCGGGTCTAGCGGGAGCAATGAGCAGTTCTTC. The chain is built from TRBV6-4 and TRBJ2-1, with 10 bases lining up with TRBD2. Germline-derived CDR1 and CDR2 are MRHNA and SNTAGT. The CDR3 is 16 amino acids. The ends lost 6 bases at V and 6 bases at J; junction bases unmatched: 11.

This clonotype was counted between two and nine times. The chain links TRBV27 to TRBJ2-1; TRBD2 matches at 12 bases. J lost 5 bases, V lost 5 bases, and 10 bases had no gene match. Looked up from germline, CDR1 is MNHEY and CDR2 is SMNVEV (reference sequence). This CDR3 is 17 amino acids long. CDR3 coding DNA: TGTGCCAGCAGTACCCGGACTAGCGGGGAGTATAACAATGAGCAGTTCTTC. Protein product: CASSTRTSGEYNNEQFF.

A few counts support this clonotype. Germline is not matched at one junction end, which may reflect a read error. The CDR3 reads CASSYSKGDEQYF. The CDR3 DNA sequence: TGTGCTAGCAGTTACTCGAAAGGTGACGAGCAGTACTTC. The rearrangement links TRBV6-6 to TRBJ2-5; D not resolved. The closer fit of TRBJ2-7 to the DNA end suggests the J call may be wrong. The CDR3 length is 13 residues. Looked up from germline, CDR1 is MNHNY and CDR2 is SVGAGI (reference sequence).

The chain couples TRBV3-1 to TRBJ2-6; D unresolved. V lost 4 bases, J lost 0 bases, and 7 bases lay in between. Per the germline V gene, CDR1 is LGHDT and CDR2 is YNNKEL (reference sequence). This CDR3 is built from 15 residues. CDR3 nucleotides: TGTGCCAGCAGCCCCCCCCGCTCTGGGGCCAACGTCCTGACTTTC. This gives the protein CASSPPRSGANVLTF.

V usage is TRBV6-5 and J usage is TRBJ2-7; perhaps TRBD1 as D (5 bases). There are 13 residues in the CDR3. V lost 2 bases and J 3 bases, leaving 8 bases between the germline ends. Per germline, CDR1 MNHEY and CDR2 SVGAGI. CDR3 bases: TGTGCCAGCAGTTACACGGACAACTACGAGCAGTACTTC. It encodes CASSYTDNYEQYF.

The chain couples TRBV12-3 or TRBV12-4 to TRBJ2-3; 11 positions match TRBD1. This CDR3 contains 16 residues. V lost 3 bases, J lost 4 bases, and 6 bases stayed unmatched. The CDR3: CASSLRTGGAADTQYF. CDR3 bases: TGTGCCAGCAGTTTGCGGACAGGGGGCGCCGCAGATACGCAGTATTTT.

The CDR3 sequence is CASSSREPSTDTQYF. The CDR3 nucleotides read TGTGCCAGCAGCTCCCGCGAGCCCAGCACAGATACGCAGTATTTT. This chain links TRBV7-3 with TRBJ2-3, with no clear D. Trimming removed 4 bases from V and 0 bases from J, with 11 bases in between. The CDR3 has 15 residues. The germline V gene has CDR1 SGHTA and CDR2 FQGTGA.

The chain links TRBV27 to TRBJ2-2; TRBD2 matches 12 bases. V dropped 3 bases and J dropped 4; count of bases not matched to a gene: 6. Germline V lookup: CDR1 MNHEY, CDR2 SMNVEV (reference sequence). The CDR3 length is 17 residues. The CDR3 nucleotides read TGTGCCAGCAGTTTGCCTACTAGCGGGGGGAGCACCGGGGAGCTGTTTTTT. Residues: CASSLPTSGGSTGELFF.

The chain joins TRBV28 to TRBJ2-7; the D gene is possibly TRBD1 (6 bases). The CDR3 extends over 14 amino acids. V was pared by 6 bases and J by 5 bases, with 17 bases between. Germline V gene sequence: CDR1 MDHEN, CDR2 SYDVKM. CDR3 DNA sequence: TGTGCCAGCAGCAGCGGCAGGGGAACCCACGAGCAGTACTTC. Translating it yields CASSSGRGTHEQYF.

This clonotype was picked up a small number of times. The gene calls are TRBV29-1 and TRBJ1-4, with 7 bases lining up with TRBD1. The length of the CDR3 is 14 residues. Germline CDR1 reads SQVTM; CDR2 reads ANQGSEA. V gave up 7 bases and J gave up 5 bases; unmatched junction bases: 10. The CDR3 bases are TGCAGCGCCTATATGGGACAGAAGAATGAAAAACTGTTTTTT. As protein: CSAYMGQKNEKLFF.

The CDR3 DNA reads as TGTGCCAGCAGCGTAGGGACTAGCAGCCACAATGAGCAGTTCTTC. It is translated as CASSVGTSSHNEQFF. V is TRBV9 and J is TRBJ2-1; 8 bases are a match to TRBD2. The CDR3 loop spans 15 amino acids. Germline V gene lookup returns CDR1 SGDLS and CDR2 YYNGEE. The junction had 4 bases not matched to a gene; V was cut back by 0 bases and J by 5 bases.

CDR3 nucleotides: TGTGCCAGCACCCCAGGTTACCACGAGCAGTACTTC. Translation: CASTPGYHEQYF. V gene TRBV12-3 or TRBV12-4 combines with J gene TRBJ2-7; D unclear. This CDR3 is 12 amino acids long. With 7 bases removed from V and 5 bases from J, the gap between germline ends came to 12 bases.

The rearrangement links TRBV25-1 to TRBJ2-5; no reliable D call. This CDR3 has 14 amino acids. Per the germline V gene, CDR1 is MGHDK and CDR2 is SYGVNS. The V gene lost 4 bases and the J gene lost 1 base, with 10 bases spanning the gap. The CDR3 sequence is CASSGWASQETQYF. For the CDR3, the DNA is TGTGCCAGCAGTGGCTGGGCCAGCCAAGAGACCCAGTACTTC.

This clonotype was observed a handful of times. The rearrangement joins TRBV11-2 to TRBJ2-6, with 8 nucleotides matching TRBD1. The length of the CDR3 is 18 residues. Trimming removed 1 base from V and 0 bases from J; junction bases left unmatched: 5. Per the germline V gene, CDR1 is SGHAT and CDR2 is FQNNGV. The CDR3 region has the DNA TGTGCCAGCAGCTTAGGGGACAGGTTCAGCTCTGGGGCCAACGTCCTGACTTTC. This encodes CASSLGDRFSSGANVLTF. The whole variable domain, remainder taken from reference TRBV11-2 and TRBJ2-6, is EAGVAQSPRYKIIEKRQSVAFWCNPISGHATLYWYQQILGQGPKLLIQFQNNGVVDDSQLPKDRFSAERLKGVDSTLKIQPAKLEDSAVYLCASSLGDRFSSGANVLTFGAGSRLTVL.

The genes are TRBV7-2 and TRBJ1-2, with 7 bases fitting TRBD1. Trimming at V came to 1 base and at J to 0 bases, leaving 17 bases not matched to a gene. The CDR3 length is 20 residues. Germline CDR1 reads SGHTA; CDR2 reads FQGNSA. The CDR3 is CASSLGGRGRGTLANYGYTF. The CDR3 nucleotides read TGTGCCAGCAGCTTAGGAGGCCGGGGCAGGGGGACCTTAGCTAACTATGGCTACACCTTC.

The chain is built from TRBV6-6 and TRBJ2-1, with D perhaps given as TRBD1 or TRBD2 (6 bases each). CDR3 length equals 16 residues. Germline V CDR1 and CDR2: MNHNY, SVGAGI (reference sequence). The V gene lost 2 bases and the J gene lost 1 base, with 12 bases spanning the gap. The CDR3 reads CASSYRGLESYNEQFF. CDR3 in DNA: TGTGCCAGCAGTTACCGGGGGCTGGAATCCTACAATGAGCAGTTCTTC.

This clonotype appeared a few times. V is TRBV7-9 and J is TRBJ2-5, with 10 positions matching TRBD2. Germline values: CDR1 SEHNR, CDR2 FQNEAQ (reference sequence). The ends lost 7 bases at V and 5 bases at J; junction bases unmatched: 7. The CDR3 runs 14 residues. The CDR3 DNA sequence: TGTGCCAGCACCGCGAGCGGGAGGGTTGAGACCCAGTACTTC. Translating gives CASTASGRVETQYF.

V gene TRBV10-3 combines with J gene TRBJ1-1; the D is unclear. The germline V gene encodes CDR1 ENHRY and CDR2 SYGVKD. With 3 bases removed from V and 0 bases from J, the gap between germline ends came to 14 bases. This CDR3 comprises 16 residues. CDR3 coding DNA: TGTGCCATCAGTGAAAATAAAGGCCTGATGAACACTGAAGCTTTCTTT. It is translated as CAISENKGLMNTEAFF.

The gene calls are TRBV20-1 and TRBJ1-2; D is ambiguous. The V gene's germline CDR1 is DFQATT and CDR2 SNEGSKA (reference sequence). The CDR3 runs to 11 residues. Trimming removed 6 bases at V and 6 bases at J, with 11 bases between. CDR3 region: CSAPVLNGYTF. The CDR3 region has the DNA TGCAGTGCACCCGTCTTGAATGGCTACACCTTC.

This clonotype was seen a few times. The gene calls are TRBV2 and TRBJ1-2; 11 nucleotides match TRBD1. The germline V gene has CDR1 SNHLY and CDR2 FYNNEI. The CDR3 is 15 residues long. CDR3 coding DNA: TGTGCTACCGGGACAGGGGGTCTTGGAAGCTATGGCTACACCTTC. Translation: CATGTGGLGSYGYTF.

The table lists this clonotype with a few counts. V gene TRBV7-8 combines with J gene TRBJ2-7, with 14 positions matching TRBD2. The ends lost 4 bases at V and 0 bases at J; junction bases unmatched: 5. The V gene's germline CDR1 is SGHVS and CDR2 FQNEAQ. The CDR3 totals 17 residues. CDR3 loop: CASSSGLAGASSYEQYF. CDR3 nucleotide sequence: TGTGCCAGCAGCTCGGGACTAGCGGGAGCCTCCTCCTACGAGCAGTACTTC.